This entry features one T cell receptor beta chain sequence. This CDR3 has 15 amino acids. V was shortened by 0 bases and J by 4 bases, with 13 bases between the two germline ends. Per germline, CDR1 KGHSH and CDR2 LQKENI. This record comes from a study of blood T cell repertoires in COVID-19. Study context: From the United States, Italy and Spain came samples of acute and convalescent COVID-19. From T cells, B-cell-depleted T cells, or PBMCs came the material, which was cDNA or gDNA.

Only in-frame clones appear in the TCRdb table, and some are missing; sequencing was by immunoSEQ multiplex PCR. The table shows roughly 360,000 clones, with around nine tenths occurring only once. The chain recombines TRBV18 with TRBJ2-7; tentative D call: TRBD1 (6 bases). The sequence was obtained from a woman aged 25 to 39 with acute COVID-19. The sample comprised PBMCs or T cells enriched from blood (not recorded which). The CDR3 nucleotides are TGTGCCAGCTCACCACCGGACAGCGGAAAGTACGAGCAGTACTTC. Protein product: CASSPPDSGKYEQYF.